This TCR beta chain was sequenced for a study of cytotoxic CD8 clonotypes in ibrutinib-treated CLL. The study's findings and limits: Baseline clonality, higher than in age-matched healthy donors, tracked circulating CD8+ T-cell counts.

Generated by immunoSEQ multiplex PCR, the TCRdb table keeps only in-frame clones and is missing some. The sample holds about 130,000 clones, 79% seen once. Genomic DNA for TCR beta libraries, roughly 2.1 micrograms, came from cryopreserved PBMCs. Concerning this clone: Its antigen is currently unknown.

This receptor was identified in a human donor with chronic lymphocytic leukemia. Sequenced here: PBMCs, sampled after 12 months of ibrutinib treatment.

The CDR3 protein is CASSEMGRGAKNIQYF. The CDR3 nucleotides are TGTGCCAGCAGTGAAATGGGGCGCGGAGCCAAAAACATTCAGTACTTC. The gene calls are TRBV2 and TRBJ2-4; perhaps TRBD1 as D (5 bases). This CDR3 is built from 16 residues. Germline loops: CDR1 SNHLY, CDR2 FYNNEI. Trimming cost V 2 bases and J 0 bases, with 11 bases left between them.